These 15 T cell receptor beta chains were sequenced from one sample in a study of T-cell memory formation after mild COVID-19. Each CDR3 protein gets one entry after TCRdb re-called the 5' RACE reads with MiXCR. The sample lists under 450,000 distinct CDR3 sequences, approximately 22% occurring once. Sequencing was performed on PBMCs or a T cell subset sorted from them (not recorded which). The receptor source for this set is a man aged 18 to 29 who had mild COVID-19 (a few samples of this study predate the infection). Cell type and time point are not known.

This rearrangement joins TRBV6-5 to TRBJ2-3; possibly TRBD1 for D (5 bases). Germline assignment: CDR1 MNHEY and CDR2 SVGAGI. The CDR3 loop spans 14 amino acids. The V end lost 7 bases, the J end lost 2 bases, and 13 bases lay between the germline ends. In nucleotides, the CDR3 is TGTGCCAGCATGCCCAGGGTTTTCACAGATACGCAGTATTTT. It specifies CASMPRVFTDTQYF.

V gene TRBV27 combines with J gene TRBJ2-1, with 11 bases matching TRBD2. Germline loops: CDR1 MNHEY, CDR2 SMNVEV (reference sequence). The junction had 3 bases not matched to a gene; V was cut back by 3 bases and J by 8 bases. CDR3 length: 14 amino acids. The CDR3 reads CASSFLAGGDEQFF. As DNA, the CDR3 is TGTGCCAGCAGTTTTCTAGCGGGGGGCGATGAGCAGTTCTTC.

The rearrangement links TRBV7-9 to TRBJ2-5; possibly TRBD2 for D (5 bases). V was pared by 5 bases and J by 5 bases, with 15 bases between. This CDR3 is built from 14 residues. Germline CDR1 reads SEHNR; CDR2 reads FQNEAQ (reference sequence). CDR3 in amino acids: CASSLDAGRETQYF. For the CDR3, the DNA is TGTGCCAGCAGCCTGGACGCGGGCAGGGAGACCCAGTACTTC.

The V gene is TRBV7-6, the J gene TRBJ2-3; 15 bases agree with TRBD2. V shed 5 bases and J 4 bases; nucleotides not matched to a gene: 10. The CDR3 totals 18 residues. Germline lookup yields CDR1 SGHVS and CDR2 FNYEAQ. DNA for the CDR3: TGTGCCAGCAGCCCGGGACTAGCGGGGGGAGCCGGGGCAGATACGCAGTATTTT. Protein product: CASSPGLAGGAGADTQYF.

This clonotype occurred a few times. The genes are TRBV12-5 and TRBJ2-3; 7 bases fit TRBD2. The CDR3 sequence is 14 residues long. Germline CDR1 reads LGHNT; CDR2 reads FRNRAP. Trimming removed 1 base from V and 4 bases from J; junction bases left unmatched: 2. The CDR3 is CASGLGLAADTQYF. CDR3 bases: TGTGCTAGTGGTTTGGGCCTAGCGGCAGATACGCAGTATTTT.

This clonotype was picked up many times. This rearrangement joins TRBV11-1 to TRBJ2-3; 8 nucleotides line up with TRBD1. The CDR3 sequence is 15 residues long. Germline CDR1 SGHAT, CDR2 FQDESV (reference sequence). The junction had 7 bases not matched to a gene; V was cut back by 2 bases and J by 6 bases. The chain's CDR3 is CASSLPRGLGDTQYF. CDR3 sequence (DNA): TGTGCCAGCAGCTTACCCAGGGGGCTTGGGGATACGCAGTATTTT.

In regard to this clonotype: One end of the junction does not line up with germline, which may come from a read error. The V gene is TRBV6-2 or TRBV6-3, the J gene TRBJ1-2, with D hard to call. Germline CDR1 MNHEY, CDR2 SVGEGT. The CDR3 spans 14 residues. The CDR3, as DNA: TGTGCCAGCAGTTCTTCCGGGCACTCCTATGGCGACACCTTC. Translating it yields CASSSSGHSYGDTF.

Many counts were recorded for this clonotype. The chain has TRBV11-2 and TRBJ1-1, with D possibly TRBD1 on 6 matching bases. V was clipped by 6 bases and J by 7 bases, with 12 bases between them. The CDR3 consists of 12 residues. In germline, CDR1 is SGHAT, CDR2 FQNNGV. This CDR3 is CASRRGRGEAFF. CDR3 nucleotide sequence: TGTGCCAGCAGGCGGGGGCGGGGTGAAGCTTTCTTT.

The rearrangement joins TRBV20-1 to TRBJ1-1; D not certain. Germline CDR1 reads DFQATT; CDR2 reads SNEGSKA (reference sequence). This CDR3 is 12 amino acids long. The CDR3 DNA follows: TGCATGCCGAGGACTATGAACACTGAAGCTTTCTTT. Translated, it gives CMPRTMNTEAFF.

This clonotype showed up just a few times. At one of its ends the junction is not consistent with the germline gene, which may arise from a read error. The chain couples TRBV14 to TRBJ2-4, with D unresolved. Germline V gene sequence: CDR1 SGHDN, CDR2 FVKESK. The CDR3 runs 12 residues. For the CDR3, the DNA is TGTGCCAGCAGCCAAGTGGTAGCCGACCGCCTCTTC. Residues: CASSQVVADRLF.

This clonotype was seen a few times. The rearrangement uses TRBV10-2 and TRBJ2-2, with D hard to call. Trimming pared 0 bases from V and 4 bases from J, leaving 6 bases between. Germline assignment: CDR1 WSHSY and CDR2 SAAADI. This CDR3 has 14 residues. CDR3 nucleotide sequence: TGCGCCAGCAGTGAGTCTCCGCTCACCGGGGAGCTGTTTTTT. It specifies CASSESPLTGELFF.

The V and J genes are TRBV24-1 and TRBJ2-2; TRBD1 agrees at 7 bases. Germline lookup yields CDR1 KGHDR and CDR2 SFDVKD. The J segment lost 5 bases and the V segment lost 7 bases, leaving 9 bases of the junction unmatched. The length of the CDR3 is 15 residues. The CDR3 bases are TGTGCCACCAGCCGAAGGGGGCCGGGAACCGGGGAGCTGTTTTTT. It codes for CATSRRGPGTGELFF.

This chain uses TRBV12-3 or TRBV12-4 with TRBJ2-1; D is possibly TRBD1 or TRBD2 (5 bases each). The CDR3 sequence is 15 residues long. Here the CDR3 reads CASGLTPIPYNEQFF. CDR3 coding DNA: TGTGCGTCGGGGCTAACCCCTATTCCCTACAATGAGCAGTTCTTC.

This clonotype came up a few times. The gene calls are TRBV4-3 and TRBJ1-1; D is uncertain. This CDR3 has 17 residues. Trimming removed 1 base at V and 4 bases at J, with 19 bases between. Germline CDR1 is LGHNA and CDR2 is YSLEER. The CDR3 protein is CASSQAPFGQGSTEAFF. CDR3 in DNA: TGCGCCAGCAGCCAAGCGCCCTTTGGTCAAGGGAGCACTGAAGCTTTCTTT.

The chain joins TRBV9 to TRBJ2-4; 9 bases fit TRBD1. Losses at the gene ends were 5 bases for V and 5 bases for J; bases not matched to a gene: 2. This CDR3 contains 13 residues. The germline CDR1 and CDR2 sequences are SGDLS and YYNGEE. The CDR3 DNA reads TGTGCCAGCAGTCGGACAGGGGAAAACATTCAGTACTTC. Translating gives CASSRTGENIQYF.